This T cell receptor beta chain was sequenced in a study of vaccination and CD4 T cells after COVID-19. V was pared by 2 bases and J by 4 bases, with 14 bases between. The germline V gene encodes CDR1 SGHTA and CDR2 FQGNSA. This CDR3 comprises 16 residues. The treatment: approximately 10-day PBMC culture with coronavirus spike peptide pools or control peptides (ViraFEST assay). Researchers used the Oncomine TCR Beta short-read assay to sequence DNA from cultured CD4+ T cells. TCRdb reprocessed the PCR reads with MiXCR, giving one entry per CDR3 protein. This table has about 27,000 distinct CDR3 sequences, approximately 62% appearing once. A remark on this clonotype: What it recognizes is unknown.

The source was CD4+ T cells from blood, cultured in vitro, collected after SARS-CoV-2 vaccination. The rearrangement links TRBV7-2 to TRBJ2-2, with a weak D call TRBD2 (7 bases). This sequence originates from a human donor who received a COVID-19 vaccine. CDR3 coding DNA: TGTGCCAGCAGCTTATATGGGGGGGCCATCACCGGGGAGCTGTTTTTT. Protein product: CASSLYGGAITGELFF.